These 17 T cell receptor beta chains share one sample of origin, sequenced in a study of control samples from healthy donors and cancer patients. The assay was immunoSEQ multiplex PCR, and TCRdb's table has in-frame clones only and misses some. The profile shows 130,000 to 150,000 clones, about 89% of them singletons. The sample was blood. These receptor sequences come from a man aged 30 to 39 in good health.

In this sample, this clone turned up once. The chain carries TRBV4-1 and TRBJ2-2, with 9 bases matching TRBD2. In germline, CDR1 is MGHRA, CDR2 YSYEKL. The CDR3 runs to 16 residues. The trim removed 4 bases at V and 7 bases at J, leaving 10 bases unmatched. CDR3 loop: CASSPTSGTSHGELFF. In DNA form, the CDR3 reads TGCGCCAGCAGCCCCACATCCGGGACTAGCCACGGGGAGCTGTTTTTT.

The V call is TRBV7-8, the J call TRBJ1-3; perhaps TRBD1 as D (6 bases). V was clipped by 1 base and J by 4 bases, with 11 bases between them. There are 15 residues in the CDR3. Germline V gene lookup returns CDR1 SGHVS and CDR2 FQNEAQ. The CDR3 spells CASSLGTGSGNTIYF. The CDR3 region has the DNA TGTGCCAGCAGCTTAGGCACAGGGTCCGGAAACACCATATATTTT.

Note on this clone: This sample includes further DNA sequences coding for the same CDR3. This sequence joins TRBV3-1 (or the pseudogene TRBV3-2) and TRBJ1-2; maybe TRBD1 (5 bases). The CDR3 spans 13 residues. Germline values: CDR1 LGHDT, CDR2 YNNKEL (reference sequence). Deletions cut 0 bases from V and 4 bases from J, with 6 bases between. CDR3 bases: TGTGCCAGCAGCCAAGACAGGGTCTATGGCTACACCTTC. Translating gives CASSQDRVYGYTF.

The rearrangement joins TRBV25-1 to TRBJ2-1; D uncertain. V was pared by 1 base and J by 4 bases, with 2 bases between. The CDR3 is 12 amino acids. The germline CDR1 and CDR2 sequences are MGHDK and SYGVNS. The CDR3 bases are TGTGCCAGCAGTGAATTGTACAATGAGCAGTTCTTC. Translation: CASSELYNEQFF.

This chain joins TRBV19 and TRBJ1-6, with TRBD1 as a possible D gene (5 bases). V lost 2 bases and J 8 bases, leaving 13 bases between the germline ends. Germline assignment: CDR1 LNHDA and CDR2 SQIVND (reference sequence). The CDR3 loop spans 15 amino acids. The CDR3 nucleotides are TGTGCCAGTAGTATATTCGACAGCAGTTATTCACCCCTCCACTTT. Translated, it gives CASSIFDSSYSPLHF.

This chain connects TRBV18 to TRBJ2-1, with 8 nucleotides matching TRBD2. V shed 4 bases, J shed 0 bases, and the junction held 8 bases outside the gene matches. Per the germline V gene, CDR1 is KGHSH and CDR2 is LQKENI. The CDR3 is 17 amino acids. The CDR3 reads CASSLNGLAASYNEQFF. In DNA form, the CDR3 reads TGTGCCAGCTCACTAAATGGACTAGCCGCCTCCTACAATGAGCAGTTCTTC.

V gene TRBV25-1 combines with J gene TRBJ2-1; D is unclear. CDR3 length equals 15 residues. The V gene's germline CDR1 is MGHDK and CDR2 SYGVNS. V was pared by 2 bases and J by 0 bases, with 8 bases between. DNA for the CDR3: TGTGCCAGCAGTGAAATGGACCTCTCCTACAATGAGCAGTTCTTC. The encoded protein is CASSEMDLSYNEQFF.

There are a few counts of this clone. The CDR3 coding sequence is TGTGCCAGCAGCCATTTGAACACTGAAGCTTTCTTT. Its translation is CASSHLNTEAFF. V usage is TRBV3-1 (or the pseudogene TRBV3-2) and J usage is TRBJ1-1; D ambiguous. V shed 3 bases and J shed 0 bases, with 2 bases lying between them. CDR3 length: 12 residues. CDR1 and CDR2 from the germline V gene are LGHDT and YNNKEL (reference sequence).

The chain uses TRBV7-2 and TRBJ2-7, with 7 bases lining up with TRBD2. The V gene's germline CDR1 is SGHTA and CDR2 FQGNSA. V lost 3 bases to trimming and J lost 3 bases; unmatched junction nucleotides: 11. The CDR3 runs to 16 residues. The CDR3 DNA reads TGTGCCAGCAGCTTCGCCGGCGGGACGGGGGGCTACGAGCAGTACTTC. This codes for CASSFAGGTGGYEQYF.

V and J are TRBV5-6 and TRBJ2-7, with TRBD2 identical over 13 bases. Unmatched junction bases numbered 18, after V lost 4 bases and J lost 5 bases. Germline V gene lookup returns CDR1 SGHDT and CDR2 YYEEEE. The CDR3 is 19 amino acids. In nucleotides, the CDR3 is TGTGCCAGCAGCGGCGACCCACTAGCGGGGGGGCTATCCGTCAACGAGCAGTACTTC. Its translation is CASSGDPLAGGLSVNEQYF.

The rearrangement joins TRBV6-6 to TRBJ2-7, with D perhaps assigned TRBD1 or TRBD2 (6 bases each). CDR1 is MNHNY, CDR2 SVGAGI, per germline (reference sequence). V was cut by 0 bases and J by 7 bases, with 13 bases left in between. The CDR3 runs 14 residues. CDR3 sequence: CASSYSGGPQEQYF. CDR3 nucleotide sequence: TGTGCCAGCAGTTACTCTGGGGGGCCGCAGGAGCAGTACTTC.

The gene calls are TRBV24-1 and TRBJ2-5; 7 positions match TRBD1. The CDR3 totals 13 residues. V dropped 6 bases and J dropped 5; count of bases not matched to a gene: 5. CDR1 KGHDR and CDR2 SFDVKD come from the germline V gene. This CDR3 is CATSPRGWETQYF. CDR3 nucleotide sequence: TGTGCCACCAGTCCCAGGGGGTGGGAGACCCAGTACTTC.

The chain joins TRBV4-1 to TRBJ1-1; a weak D match, TRBD1 (6 bases). Between the trimmed V and J ends, which lost 1 base and 5 bases, there was a span of 11 bases. The CDR3 consists of 14 residues. The germline gives CDR1 MGHRA, CDR2 YSYEKL. As DNA, the CDR3 is TGCGCCAGCAGCCAAGGACAGGCTCCGACTGAAGCTTTCTTT. This codes for CASSQGQAPTEAFF.

This chain's CDR3 is CASSRDRADTQYF. In DNA form, the CDR3 reads TGTGCCAGCAGTCGGGACAGGGCAGATACGCAGTATTTT. The chain has TRBV7-2 and TRBJ2-3, with 9 bases identical to TRBD1. The germline V gene has CDR1 SGHTA and CDR2 FQGNSA. With 6 bases clipped from V and 4 bases from J, the junction kept 2 bases outside the gene matches. The length of the CDR3 is 13 residues.

Relative to its sample, this clone is medium-sized. This chain uses TRBV7-8 with TRBJ2-7; D could derive from TRBD1 or TRBD2 (5 bases each). The germline CDR1 and CDR2 sequences are SGHVS and FQNEAQ. The V end was cut by 4 bases, the J end by 6 bases, with 7 bases between. CDR3 length equals 11 residues. The CDR3 reads CASSSGREQYF. DNA of the CDR3: TGTGCCAGCAGCTCGGGACGCGAGCAGTACTTC.

The chain uses TRBV27 and TRBJ1-3; TRBD1 matches 7 bases. The V gene end was trimmed by 8 bases and the J gene end by 9 bases; junction bases not matched to a gene: 10. The CDR3 contains 13 residues. CDR1 and CDR2 from the germline V gene are MNHEY and SMNVEV (reference sequence). The chain's CDR3 is CASGDRALATIYF. CDR3 nucleotide sequence: TGTGCCAGCGGAGACAGGGCCTTGGCCACCATATATTTT.

CDR3 in amino acids: CASLFHGPNTEAFF. DNA for the CDR3: TGTGCCAGCTTATTCCACGGGCCGAACACTGAAGCTTTCTTT. The rearrangement links TRBV2 to TRBJ1-1, with no clear D. Trimming left V 8 bases short and J 1 base short, with 14 bases between. From germline, CDR1 is SNHLY and CDR2 FYNNEI. The CDR3 covers 14 residues.